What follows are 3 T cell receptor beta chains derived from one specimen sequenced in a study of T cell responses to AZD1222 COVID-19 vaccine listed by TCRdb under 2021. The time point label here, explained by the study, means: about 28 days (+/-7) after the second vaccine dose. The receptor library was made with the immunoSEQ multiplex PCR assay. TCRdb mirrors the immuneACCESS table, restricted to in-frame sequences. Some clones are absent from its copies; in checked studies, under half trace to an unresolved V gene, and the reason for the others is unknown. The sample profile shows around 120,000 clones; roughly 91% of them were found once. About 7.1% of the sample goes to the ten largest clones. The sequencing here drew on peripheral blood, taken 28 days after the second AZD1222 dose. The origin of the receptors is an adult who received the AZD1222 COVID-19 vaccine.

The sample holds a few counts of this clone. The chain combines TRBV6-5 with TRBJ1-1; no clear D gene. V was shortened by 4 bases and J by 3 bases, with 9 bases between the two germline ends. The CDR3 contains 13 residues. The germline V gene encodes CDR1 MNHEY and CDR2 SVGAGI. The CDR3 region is CASSWSLYTEAFF. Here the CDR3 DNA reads TGTGCCAGCAGTTGGTCGCTGTACACTGAAGCTTTCTTT.

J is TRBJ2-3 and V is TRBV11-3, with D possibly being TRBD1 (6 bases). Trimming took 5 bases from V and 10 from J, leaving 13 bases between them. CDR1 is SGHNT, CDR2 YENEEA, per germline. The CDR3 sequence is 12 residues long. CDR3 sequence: CASSKGGGPQYF. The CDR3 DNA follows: TGTGCCAGCAGCAAAGGGGGTGGGCCGCAGTATTTT.

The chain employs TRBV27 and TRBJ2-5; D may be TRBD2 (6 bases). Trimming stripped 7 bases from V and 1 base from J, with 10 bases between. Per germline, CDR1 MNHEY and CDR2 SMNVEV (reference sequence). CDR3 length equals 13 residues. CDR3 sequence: CASNKGGQETQYF. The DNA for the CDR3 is TGTGCCAGCAATAAGGGAGGCCAAGAGACCCAGTACTTC.